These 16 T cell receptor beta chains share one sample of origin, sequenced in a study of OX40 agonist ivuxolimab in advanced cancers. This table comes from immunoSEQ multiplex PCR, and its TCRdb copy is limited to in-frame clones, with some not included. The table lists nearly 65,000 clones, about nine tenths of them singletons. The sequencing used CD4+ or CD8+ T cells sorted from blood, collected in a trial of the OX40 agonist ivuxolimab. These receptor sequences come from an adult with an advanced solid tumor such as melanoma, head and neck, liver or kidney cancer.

The CDR3: CASSPAYEQYF. The CDR3 coding sequence is TGTGCCAGCTCACCTGCCTACGAGCAGTACTTC. This sequence joins TRBV18 and TRBJ2-7; D is ambiguous. The CDR3 extends over 11 amino acids. V was cut by 3 bases and J by 2 bases, with 2 bases left in between. The germline V gene has CDR1 KGHSH and CDR2 LQKENI.

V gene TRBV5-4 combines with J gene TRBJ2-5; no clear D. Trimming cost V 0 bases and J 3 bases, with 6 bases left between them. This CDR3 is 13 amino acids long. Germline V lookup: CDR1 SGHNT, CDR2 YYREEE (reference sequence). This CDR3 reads CASSLEMEETQYF. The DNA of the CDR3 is TGTGCCAGCAGCTTGGAAATGGAAGAGACCCAGTACTTC.

The CDR3 sequence is CASSLDLGAAPDTQYF. For the CDR3, the DNA is TGTGCCAGCAGCTTAGACCTCGGCGCAGCTCCAGATACGCAGTATTTT. The V and J genes are TRBV7-9 and TRBJ2-3; D remains unclear. The CDR3 runs 16 residues. Deletions cut 1 base from V and 4 bases from J, with 15 bases between. Germline V CDR1 and CDR2: SEHNR, FQNEAQ (reference sequence).

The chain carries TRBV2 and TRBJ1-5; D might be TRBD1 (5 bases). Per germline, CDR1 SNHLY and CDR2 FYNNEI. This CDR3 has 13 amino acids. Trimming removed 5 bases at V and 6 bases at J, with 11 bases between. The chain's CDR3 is CASSRQGSQPQHF. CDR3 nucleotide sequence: TGTGCCAGCAGTAGGCAGGGAAGTCAGCCCCAGCATTTT.

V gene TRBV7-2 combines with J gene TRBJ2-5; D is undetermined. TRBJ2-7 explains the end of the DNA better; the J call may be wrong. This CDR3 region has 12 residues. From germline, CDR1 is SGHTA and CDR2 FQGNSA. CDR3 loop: CASSQYYVEQYF. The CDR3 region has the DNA TGTGCCAGCAGCCAATATTACGTCGAGCAGTACTTC.

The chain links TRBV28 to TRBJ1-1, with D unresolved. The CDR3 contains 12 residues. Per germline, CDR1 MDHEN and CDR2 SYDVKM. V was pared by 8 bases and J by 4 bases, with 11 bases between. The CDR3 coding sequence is TGTGCCAGCCGTTGGCGGGGCACTGAAGCTTTCTTT. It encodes CASRWRGTEAFF.

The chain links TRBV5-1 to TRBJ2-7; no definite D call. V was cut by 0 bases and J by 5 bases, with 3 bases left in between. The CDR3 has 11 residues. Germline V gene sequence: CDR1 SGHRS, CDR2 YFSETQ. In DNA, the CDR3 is TGCGCCAGCAGCTTGGCGGACGAGCAGTACTTC. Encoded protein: CASSLADEQYF.

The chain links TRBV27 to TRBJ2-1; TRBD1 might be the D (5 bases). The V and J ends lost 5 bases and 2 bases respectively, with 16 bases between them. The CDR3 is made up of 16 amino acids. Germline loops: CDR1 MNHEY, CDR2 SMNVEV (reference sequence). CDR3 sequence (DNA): TGTGCCAGCAGTAAAGGGGCGGTAGTCACCTACAATGAGCAGTTCTTC. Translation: CASSKGAVVTYNEQFF.

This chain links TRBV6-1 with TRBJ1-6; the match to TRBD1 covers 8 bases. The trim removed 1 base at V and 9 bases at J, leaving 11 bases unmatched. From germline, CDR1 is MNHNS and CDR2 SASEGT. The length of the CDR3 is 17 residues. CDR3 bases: TGTGCCAGCAGTGAAGGGTTCAGGGGGCTAGGGGGTTCACCCCTCCACTTT. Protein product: CASSEGFRGLGGSPLHF.

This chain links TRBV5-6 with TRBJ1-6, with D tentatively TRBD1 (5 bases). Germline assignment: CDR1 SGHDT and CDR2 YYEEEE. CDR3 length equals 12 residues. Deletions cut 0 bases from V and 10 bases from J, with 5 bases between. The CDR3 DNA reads TGTGCCAGCAGCTTGGGGGGCTCACCCCTCCACTTT. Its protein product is CASSLGGSPLHF. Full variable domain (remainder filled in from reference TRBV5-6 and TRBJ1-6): DAGVTQSPTHLIKTRGQQVTLRCSPKSGHDTVSWYQQALGQGPQFIFQYYEEEERQRGNFPDRFSGHQFPNYSSELNVNALLLGDSALYLCASSLGGSPLHFGNGTRLTVT.

CDR3 sequence reads: CASRYSGTGFEKLFF. Here the CDR3 DNA reads TGTGCCAGCAGATACTCCGGGACAGGATTTGAAAAACTGTTTTTT. The chain recombines TRBV2 with TRBJ1-4; 8 bases align to TRBD1. The CDR3 loop spans 15 amino acids. CDR1 SNHLY and CDR2 FYNNEI come from the germline V gene. J was trimmed by 7 bases and V by 6 bases; bases with no gene match: 10.

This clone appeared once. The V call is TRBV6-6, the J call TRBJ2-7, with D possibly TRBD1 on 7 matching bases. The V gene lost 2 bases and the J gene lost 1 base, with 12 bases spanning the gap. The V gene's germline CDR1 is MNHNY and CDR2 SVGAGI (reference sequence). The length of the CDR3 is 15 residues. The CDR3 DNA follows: TGTGCCAGCAGTTACGAGGGGGCGGGATCCTACGAGCAGTACGTC. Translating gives CASSYEGAGSYEQYV.

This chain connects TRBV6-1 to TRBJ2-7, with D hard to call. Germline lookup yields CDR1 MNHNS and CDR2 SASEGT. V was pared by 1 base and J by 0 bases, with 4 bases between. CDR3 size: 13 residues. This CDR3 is CASSEDFSYEQYF. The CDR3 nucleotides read TGTGCCAGCAGTGAAGATTTCTCCTACGAGCAGTACTTC.

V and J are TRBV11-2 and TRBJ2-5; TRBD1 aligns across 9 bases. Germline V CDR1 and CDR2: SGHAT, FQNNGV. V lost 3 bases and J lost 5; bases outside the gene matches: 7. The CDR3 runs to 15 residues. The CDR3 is CASSFTTGGRETQYF. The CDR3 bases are TGTGCCAGCAGCTTCACGACAGGGGGTAGGGAGACCCAGTACTTC.

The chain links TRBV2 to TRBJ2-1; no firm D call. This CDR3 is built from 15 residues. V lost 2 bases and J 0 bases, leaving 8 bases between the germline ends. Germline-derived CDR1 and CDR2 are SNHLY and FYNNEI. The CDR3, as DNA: TGTGCCAGCAGTGAAAGGAAAAACTCCTACAATGAGCAGTTCTTC. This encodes CASSERKNSYNEQFF.

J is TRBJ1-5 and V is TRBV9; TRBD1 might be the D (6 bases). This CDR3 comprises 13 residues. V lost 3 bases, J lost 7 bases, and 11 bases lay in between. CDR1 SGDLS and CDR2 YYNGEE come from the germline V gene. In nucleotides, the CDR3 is TGTGCCAGCAGCGCGACAGGTCAGCAGCCCCAGCATTTT. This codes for CASSATGQQPQHF.